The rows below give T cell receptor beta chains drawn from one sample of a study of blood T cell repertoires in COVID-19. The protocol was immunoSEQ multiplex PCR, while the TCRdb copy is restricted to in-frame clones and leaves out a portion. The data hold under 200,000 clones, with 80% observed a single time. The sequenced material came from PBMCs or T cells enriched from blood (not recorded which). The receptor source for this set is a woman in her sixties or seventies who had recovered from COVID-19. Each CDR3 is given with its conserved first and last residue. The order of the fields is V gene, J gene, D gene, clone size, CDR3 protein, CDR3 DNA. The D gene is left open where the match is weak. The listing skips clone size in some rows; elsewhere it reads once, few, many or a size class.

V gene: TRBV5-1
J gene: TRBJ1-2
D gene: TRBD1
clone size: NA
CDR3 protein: CASSFWTGTSDGYTF
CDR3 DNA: TGCGCCAGCAGCTTCTGGACAGGGACGTCCGATGGCTACACCTTC

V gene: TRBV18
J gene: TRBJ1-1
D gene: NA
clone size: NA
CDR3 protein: CASSPSTGTEAFF
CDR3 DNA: TGTGCCAGCTCCCCCAGCACGGGCACTGAAGCTTTCTTT

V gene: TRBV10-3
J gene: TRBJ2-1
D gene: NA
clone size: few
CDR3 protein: CAISESWQAEDLTYNEQFF
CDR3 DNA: TGTGCCATCAGTGAGTCCTGGCAGGCCGAGGACTTAACCTACAATGAGCAGTTCTTC

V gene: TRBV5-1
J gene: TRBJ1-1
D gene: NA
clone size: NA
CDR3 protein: CASSFRGTEAFF
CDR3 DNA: TGCGCCAGCAGCTTTAGAGGCACTGAAGCTTTCTTT

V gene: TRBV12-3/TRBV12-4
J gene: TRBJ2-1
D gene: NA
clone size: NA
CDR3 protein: CASSRGTSSQFF
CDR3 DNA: TGTGCCAGCAGCCGAGGGACAAGTTCTCAGTTCTTC

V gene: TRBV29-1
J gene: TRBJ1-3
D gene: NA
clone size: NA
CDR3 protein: CSVDRGFERNTIYF
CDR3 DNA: TGCAGCGTTGACAGGGGCTTTGAAAGAAACACCATATATTTT

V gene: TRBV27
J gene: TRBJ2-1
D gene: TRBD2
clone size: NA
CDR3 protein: CASSLSGTSYNEQFF
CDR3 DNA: TGTGCCAGCAGTTTAAGCGGGACCTCCTACAATGAGCAGTTCTTC

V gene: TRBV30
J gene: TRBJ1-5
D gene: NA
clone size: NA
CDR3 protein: CAWSGTVGGQPQHF
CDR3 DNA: TGTGCCTGGTCAGGGACCGTCGGGGGTCAGCCCCAGCATTTT

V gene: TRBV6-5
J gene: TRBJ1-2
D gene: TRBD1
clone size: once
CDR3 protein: CASSSTGIHGYTF
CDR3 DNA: TGTGCCAGCAGTTCGACAGGGATTCACGGCTACACCTTC

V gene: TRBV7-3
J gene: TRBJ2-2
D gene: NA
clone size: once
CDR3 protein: CASSRRGLNTGELFF
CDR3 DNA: TGTGCCAGCAGTCGAAGGGGCCTGAACACCGGGGAGCTGTTTTTT

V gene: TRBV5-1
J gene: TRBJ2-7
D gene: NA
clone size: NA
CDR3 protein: CASRLPGVYEQYF
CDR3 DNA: TGCGCCAGCAGACTGCCGGGAGTCTACGAGCAGTACTTC

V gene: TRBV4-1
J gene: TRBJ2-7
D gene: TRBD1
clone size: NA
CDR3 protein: CASSRGTGGPNSYEQYF
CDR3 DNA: TGCGCCAGCAGCCGAGGGACAGGGGGGCCCAACTCCTACGAGCAGTACTTC

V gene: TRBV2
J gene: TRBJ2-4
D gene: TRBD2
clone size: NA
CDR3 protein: CASSPGAGGKNIQYF
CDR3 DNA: TGTGCCAGCAGTCCCGGGGCGGGGGGTAAAAACATTCAGTACTTC

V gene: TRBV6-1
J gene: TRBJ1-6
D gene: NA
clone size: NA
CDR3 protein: CASSDSPGSNSPLHF
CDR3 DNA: TGTGCCAGCAGTGATAGCCCAGGGTCCAACTCACCCCTCCACTTT

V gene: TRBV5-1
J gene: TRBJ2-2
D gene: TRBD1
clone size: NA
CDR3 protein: CASSLRRTGTDTGELFF
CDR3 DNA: TGCGCCAGCAGCCTACGGAGGACAGGGACGGACACCGGGGAGCTGTTTTTT

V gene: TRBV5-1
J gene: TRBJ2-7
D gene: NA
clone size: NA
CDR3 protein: CASSLARGGAYEQYF
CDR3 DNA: TGCGCCAGCAGCTTGGCCAGGGGTGGGGCCTACGAGCAGTACTTC

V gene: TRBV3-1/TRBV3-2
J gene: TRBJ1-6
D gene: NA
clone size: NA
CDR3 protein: CASSQDGAPHTNSPLHF
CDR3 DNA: TGTGCCAGCAGCCAAGATGGGGCCCCGCATACCAATTCACCCCTCCACTTT

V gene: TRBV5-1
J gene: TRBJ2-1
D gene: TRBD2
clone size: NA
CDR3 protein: CASSAILAGAYNEQFF
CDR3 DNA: TGCGCCAGCAGCGCGATACTAGCGGGAGCCTACAATGAGCAGTTCTTC

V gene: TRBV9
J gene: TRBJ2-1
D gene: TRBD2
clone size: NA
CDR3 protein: CASSVTSGGSSYNEQFF
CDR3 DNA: TGTGCCAGCAGCGTAACGAGCGGGGGTAGCTCCTACAATGAGCAGTTCTTC

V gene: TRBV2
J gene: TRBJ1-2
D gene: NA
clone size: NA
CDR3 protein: CASSDFPDYGYTF
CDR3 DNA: TGTGCCAGCAGTGATTTCCCGGACTATGGCTACACCTTC

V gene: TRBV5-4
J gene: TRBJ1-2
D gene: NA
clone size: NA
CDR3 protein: CASSLFGAGSYTF
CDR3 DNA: TGTGCCAGCAGCTTGTTCGGGGCGGGGAGCTACACCTTC

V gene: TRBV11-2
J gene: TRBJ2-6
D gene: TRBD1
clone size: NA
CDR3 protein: CASSPQGAGANVLTF
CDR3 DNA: TGTGCCAGCAGCCCCCAGGGGGCTGGGGCCAACGTCCTGACTTTC

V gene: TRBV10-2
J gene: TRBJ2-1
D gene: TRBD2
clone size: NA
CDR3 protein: CASGERGALYNEQFF
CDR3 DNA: TGCGCCAGCGGGGAGCGGGGGGCGTTATACAATGAGCAGTTCTTC

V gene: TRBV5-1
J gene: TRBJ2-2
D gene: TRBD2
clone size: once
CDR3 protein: CASSPTSGGALLTGELFF
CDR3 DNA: TGCGCCAGCAGCCCGACTAGCGGGGGGGCCTTATTAACTGGGGAGCTGTTTTTT

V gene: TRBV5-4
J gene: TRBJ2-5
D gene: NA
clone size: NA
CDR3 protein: CASSLAGGETQYF
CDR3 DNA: TGTGCCAGCAGCTTAGCAGGAGGGGAGACCCAGTACTTC

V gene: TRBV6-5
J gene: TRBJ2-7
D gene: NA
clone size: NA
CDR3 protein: CASSYLGAADEQYF
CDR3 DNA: TGTGCCAGCAGTTACTTGGGCGCTGCCGACGAGCAGTACTTC

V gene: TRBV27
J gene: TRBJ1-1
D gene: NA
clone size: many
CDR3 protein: CASNVRGGYTEAFF
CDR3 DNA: TGTGCCAGCAACGTTAGGGGAGGCTACACTGAAGCTTTCTTT

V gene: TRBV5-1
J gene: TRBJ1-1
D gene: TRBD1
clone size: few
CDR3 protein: CASSKDRDGANTEAFF
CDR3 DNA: TGCGCCAGCAGCAAGGACAGGGATGGAGCGAACACTGAAGCTTTCTTT

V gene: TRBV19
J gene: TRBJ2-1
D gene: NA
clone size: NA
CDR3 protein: CASSINRQEQFF
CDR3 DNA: TGTGCCAGTAGTATAAACCGACAAGAGCAGTTCTTC

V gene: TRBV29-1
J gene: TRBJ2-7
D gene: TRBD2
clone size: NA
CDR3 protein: CSVGHPGGRSGYEQYF
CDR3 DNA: TGCAGCGTTGGCCACCCCGGGGGGAGGAGCGGATACGAGCAGTACTTC

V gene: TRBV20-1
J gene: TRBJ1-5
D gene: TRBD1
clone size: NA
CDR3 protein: CSASAYGQGRVNQPQHF
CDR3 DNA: TGCAGTGCTAGTGCTTATGGACAGGGGAGAGTTAATCAGCCCCAGCATTTT

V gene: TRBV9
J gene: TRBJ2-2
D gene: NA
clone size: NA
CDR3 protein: CASSVEGGTGELFF
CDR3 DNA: TGTGCCAGCAGCGTCGAGGGGGGGACCGGGGAGCTGTTTTTT

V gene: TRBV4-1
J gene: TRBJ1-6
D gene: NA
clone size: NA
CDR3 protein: CASSQEGGNSPLHF
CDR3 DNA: TGCGCCAGCAGCCAAGAAGGGGGTAATTCACCCCTCCACTTT

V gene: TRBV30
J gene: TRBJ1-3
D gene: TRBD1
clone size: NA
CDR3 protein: CAWSRTGLSSGNTIYF
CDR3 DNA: TGTGCCTGGAGTAGGACAGGGCTAAGCTCTGGAAACACCATATATTTT

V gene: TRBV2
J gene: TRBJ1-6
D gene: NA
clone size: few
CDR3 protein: CASSDSLNSPLHF
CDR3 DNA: TGTGCCAGCAGCGACAGTTTAAATTCACCCCTCCACTTT

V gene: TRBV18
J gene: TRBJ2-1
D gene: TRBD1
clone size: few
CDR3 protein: CASSPTGYTYNEQFF
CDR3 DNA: TGTGCCAGCTCACCGACAGGGTATACCTACAATGAGCAGTTCTTC

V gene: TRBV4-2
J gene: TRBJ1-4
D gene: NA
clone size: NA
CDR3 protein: CASRDRTNEKLFF
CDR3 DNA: TGTGCCAGCAGGGACAGAACTAATGAAAAACTGTTTTTT

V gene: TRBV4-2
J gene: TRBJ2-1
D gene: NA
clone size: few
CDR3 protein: CASSLGGGGPGNEQFF
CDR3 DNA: TGTGCCAGCAGTCTGGGGGGAGGCGGCCCAGGGAATGAGCAGTTCTTC

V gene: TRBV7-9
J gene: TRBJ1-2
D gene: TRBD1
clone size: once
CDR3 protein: CASSKTGSGYGYTF
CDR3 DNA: TGTGCCAGCAGTAAGACAGGGAGCGGCTATGGCTACACCTTC

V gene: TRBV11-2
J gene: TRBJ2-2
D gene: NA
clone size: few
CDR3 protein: CASSLSAGELFF
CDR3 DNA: TGTGCCAGCAGCTTATCAGCCGGGGAGCTGTTTTTT

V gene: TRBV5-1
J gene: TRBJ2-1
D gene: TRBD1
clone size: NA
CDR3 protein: CASSWTPNRGLGTYNEQFF
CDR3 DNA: TGCGCCAGCAGCTGGACCCCTAACAGGGGGCTTGGAACCTACAATGAGCAGTTCTTC

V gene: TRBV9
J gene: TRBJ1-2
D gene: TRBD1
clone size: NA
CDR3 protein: CASSGTTGGRNYGYTF
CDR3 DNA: TGTGCCAGCAGCGGTACCACAGGGGGGAGGAACTATGGCTACACCTTC

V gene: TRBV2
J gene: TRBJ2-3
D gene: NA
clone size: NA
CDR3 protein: CASRYRAGRSSTDTQYF
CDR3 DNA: TGTGCCAGCAGATATCGAGCAGGGAGGTCTAGCACAGATACGCAGTATTTT

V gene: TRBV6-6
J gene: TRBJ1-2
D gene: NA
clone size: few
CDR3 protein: CASSNQGTGYGYTF
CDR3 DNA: TGTGCCAGCAGTAACCAGGGTACGGGCTATGGCTACACCTTC

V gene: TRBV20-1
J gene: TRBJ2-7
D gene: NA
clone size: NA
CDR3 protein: CSASGSGISYEQYF
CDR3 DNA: TGCAGTGCTAGTGGTAGCGGAATCTCCTACGAGCAGTACTTC

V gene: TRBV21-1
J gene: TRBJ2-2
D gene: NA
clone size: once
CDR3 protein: CAQQGLAGAVPGELFF
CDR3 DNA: TGTGCTCAGCAAGGGCTAGCGGGGGCCGTACCCGGGGAGCTGTTTTTT

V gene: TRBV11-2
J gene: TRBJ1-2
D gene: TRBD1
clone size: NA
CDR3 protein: CASSLPTGSNYGYTF
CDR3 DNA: TGTGCCAGCAGCTTACCGACAGGGTCTAACTATGGCTACACCTTC

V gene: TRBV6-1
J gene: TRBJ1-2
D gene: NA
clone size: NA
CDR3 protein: CASSEALAGDEPMGYTF
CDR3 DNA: TGTGCCAGCAGTGAAGCGCTGGCAGGGGATGAGCCTATGGGCTACACCTTC

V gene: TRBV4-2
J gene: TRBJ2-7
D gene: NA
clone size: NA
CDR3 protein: CASSQDSSYEQYF
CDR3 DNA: TGTGCCAGCAGCCAGGACTCATCCTACGAGCAGTACTTC

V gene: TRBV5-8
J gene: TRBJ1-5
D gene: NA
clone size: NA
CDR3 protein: CASSSGVGRGFDQPQHF
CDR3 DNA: TGTGCCAGCAGCTCGGGGGTTGGTCGGGGGTTTGATCAGCCCCAGCATTTT

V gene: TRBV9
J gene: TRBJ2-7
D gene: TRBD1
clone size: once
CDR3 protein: CASSPGQGYYEQYF
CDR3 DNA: TGTGCCAGCAGCCCCGGACAGGGATACTACGAGCAGTACTTC

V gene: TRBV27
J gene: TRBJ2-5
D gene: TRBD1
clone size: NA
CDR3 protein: CASSLRTGGEETQYF
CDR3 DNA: TGTGCCAGCAGTCTACGGACAGGGGGCGAAGAGACCCAGTACTTC

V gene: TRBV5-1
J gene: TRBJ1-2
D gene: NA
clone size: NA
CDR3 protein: CASSSGGNYGYTF
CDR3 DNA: TGCGCCAGCAGCTCCGGCGGGAACTATGGCTACACCTTC